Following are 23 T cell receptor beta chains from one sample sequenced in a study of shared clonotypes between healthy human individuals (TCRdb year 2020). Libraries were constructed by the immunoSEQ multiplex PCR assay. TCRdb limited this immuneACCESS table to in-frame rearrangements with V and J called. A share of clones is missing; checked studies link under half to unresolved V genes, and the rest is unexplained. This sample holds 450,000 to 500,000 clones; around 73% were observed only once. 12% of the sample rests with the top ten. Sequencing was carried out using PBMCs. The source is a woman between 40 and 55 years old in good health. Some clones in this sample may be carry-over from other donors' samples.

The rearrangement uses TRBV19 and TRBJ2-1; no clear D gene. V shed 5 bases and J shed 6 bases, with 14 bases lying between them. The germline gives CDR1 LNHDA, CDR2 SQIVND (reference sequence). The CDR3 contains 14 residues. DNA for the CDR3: TGTGCCAGTAGTCCCGGGTATCCAATCAATGAGCAGTTCTTC. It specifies CASSPGYPINEQFF.

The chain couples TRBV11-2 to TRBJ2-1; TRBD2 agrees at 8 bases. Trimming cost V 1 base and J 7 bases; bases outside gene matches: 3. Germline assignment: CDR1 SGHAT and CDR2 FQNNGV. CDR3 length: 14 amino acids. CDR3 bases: TGTGCCAGCAGCTTAGTCGGCGGGAGGAATGAGCAGTTCTTC. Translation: CASSLVGGRNEQFF.

The CDR3 region is CASSAEGGSGNTIYF. For the CDR3, the DNA is TGCGCCAGCAGCGCAGAGGGAGGCTCTGGAAACACCATATATTTT. The V and J genes are TRBV5-1 and TRBJ1-3; D is uncertain. This CDR3 has 15 amino acids. The germline V and J ends were trimmed by 4 bases and 0 bases, with 11 bases remaining between them. Per the germline V gene, CDR1 is SGHRS and CDR2 is YFSETQ.

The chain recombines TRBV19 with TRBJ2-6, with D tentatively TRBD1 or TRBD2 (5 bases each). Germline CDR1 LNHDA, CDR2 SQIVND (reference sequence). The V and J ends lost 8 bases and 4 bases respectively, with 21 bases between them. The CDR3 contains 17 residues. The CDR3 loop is CASSRYWGISGANVLTF. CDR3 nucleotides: TGTGCCAGTTCCCGTTATTGGGGGATATCGGGGGCCAACGTCCTGACTTTC. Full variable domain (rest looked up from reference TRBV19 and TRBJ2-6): DGGITQSPKYLFRKEGQNVTLSCEQNLNHDAMYWYRQDPGQGLRLIYYSQIVNDFQKGDIAEGYSVSREKKESFPLTVTSAQKNPTAFYLCASSRYWGISGANVLTFGAGSRLTVL.

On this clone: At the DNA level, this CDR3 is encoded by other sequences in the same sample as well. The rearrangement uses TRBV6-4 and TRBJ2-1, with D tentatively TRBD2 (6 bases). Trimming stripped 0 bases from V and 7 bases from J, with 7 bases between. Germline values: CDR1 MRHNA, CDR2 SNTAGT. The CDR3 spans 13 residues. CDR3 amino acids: CASSDSEGNEQFF. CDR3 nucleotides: TGTGCCAGCAGTGACTCGGAGGGAAATGAGCAGTTCTTC.

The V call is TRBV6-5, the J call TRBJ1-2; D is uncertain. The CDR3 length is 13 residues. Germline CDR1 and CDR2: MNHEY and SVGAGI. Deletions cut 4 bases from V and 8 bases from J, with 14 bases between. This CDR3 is CASSSHRLGGYTF. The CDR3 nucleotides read TGTGCCAGCAGTTCCCACCGTTTGGGCGGCTACACCTTC.

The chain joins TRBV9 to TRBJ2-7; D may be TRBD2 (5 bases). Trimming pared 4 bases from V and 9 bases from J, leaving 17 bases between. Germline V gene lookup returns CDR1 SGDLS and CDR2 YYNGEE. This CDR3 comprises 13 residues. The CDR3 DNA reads TGTGCCAGCAGCCTCGGACCAGAGGGCAGGCAGTACTTC. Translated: CASSLGPEGRQYF.

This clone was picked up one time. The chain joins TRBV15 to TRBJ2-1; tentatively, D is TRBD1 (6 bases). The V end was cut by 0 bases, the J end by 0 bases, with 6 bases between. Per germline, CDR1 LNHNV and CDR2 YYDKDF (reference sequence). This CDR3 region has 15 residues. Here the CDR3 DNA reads TGTGCCACCAGCAGAGACAGGGGCTCCTACAATGAGCAGTTCTTC. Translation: CATSRDRGSYNEQFF.

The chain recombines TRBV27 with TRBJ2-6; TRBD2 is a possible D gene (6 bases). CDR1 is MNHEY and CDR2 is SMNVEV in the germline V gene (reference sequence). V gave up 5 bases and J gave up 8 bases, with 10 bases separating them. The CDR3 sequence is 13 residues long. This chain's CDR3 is CASSARETNVLTF. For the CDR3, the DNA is TGTGCCAGCAGTGCTCGGGAGACCAACGTCCTGACTTTC.

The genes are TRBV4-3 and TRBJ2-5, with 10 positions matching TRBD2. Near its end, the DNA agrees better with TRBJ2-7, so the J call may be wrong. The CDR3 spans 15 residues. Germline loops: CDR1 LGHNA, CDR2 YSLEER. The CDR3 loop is CASSQEAGGDYEQYF. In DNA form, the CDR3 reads TGCGCCAGCAGCCAGGAAGCGGGAGGGGACTACGAGCAGTACTTC.

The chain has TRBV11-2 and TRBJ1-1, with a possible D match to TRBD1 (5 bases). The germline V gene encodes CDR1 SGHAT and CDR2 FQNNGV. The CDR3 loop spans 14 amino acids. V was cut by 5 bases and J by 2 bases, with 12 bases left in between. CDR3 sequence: CASSEGAENTEAFF. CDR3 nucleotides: TGTGCCAGCAGCGAAGGGGCAGAAAACACTGAAGCTTTCTTT.

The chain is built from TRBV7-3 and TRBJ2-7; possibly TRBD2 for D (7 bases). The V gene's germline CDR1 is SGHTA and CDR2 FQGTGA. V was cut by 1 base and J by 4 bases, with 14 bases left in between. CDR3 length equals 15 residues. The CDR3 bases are TGTGCCAGCAGCTTAAGGGGGGGCCAGGATTACGAGCAGTACTTC. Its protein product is CASSLRGGQDYEQYF.

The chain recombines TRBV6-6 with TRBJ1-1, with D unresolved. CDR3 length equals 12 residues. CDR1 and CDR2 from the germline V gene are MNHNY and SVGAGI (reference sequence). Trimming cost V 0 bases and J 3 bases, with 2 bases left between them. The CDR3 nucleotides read TGTGCCAGCAGTTACTCCTACACTGAAGCTTTCTTT. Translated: CASSYSYTEAFF.

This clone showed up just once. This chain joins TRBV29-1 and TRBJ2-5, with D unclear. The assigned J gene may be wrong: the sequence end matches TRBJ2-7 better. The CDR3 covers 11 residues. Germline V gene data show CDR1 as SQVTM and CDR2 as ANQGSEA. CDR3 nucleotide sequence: TGCAGCGTTGAAGATGGACCCGAGCAGTACTTC. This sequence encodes CSVEDGPEQYF.

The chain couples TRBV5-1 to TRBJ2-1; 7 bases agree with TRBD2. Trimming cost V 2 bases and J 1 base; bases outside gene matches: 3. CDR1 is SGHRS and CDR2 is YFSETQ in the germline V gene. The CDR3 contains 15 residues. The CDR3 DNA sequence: TGCGCCAGCAGCTTTCAGCGGGAATCCTACAATGAGCAGTTCTTC. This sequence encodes CASSFQRESYNEQFF.

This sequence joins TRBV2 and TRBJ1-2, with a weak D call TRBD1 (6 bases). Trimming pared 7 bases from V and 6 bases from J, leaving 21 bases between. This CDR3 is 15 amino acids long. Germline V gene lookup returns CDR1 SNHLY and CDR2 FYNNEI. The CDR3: CASKHSDSWTNGYTF. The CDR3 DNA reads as TGTGCCAGCAAACATTCGGACAGTTGGACCAATGGCTACACCTTC.

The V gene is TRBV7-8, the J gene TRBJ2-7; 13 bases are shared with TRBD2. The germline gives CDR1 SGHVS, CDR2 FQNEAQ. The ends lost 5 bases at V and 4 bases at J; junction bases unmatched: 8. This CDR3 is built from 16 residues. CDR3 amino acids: CASSIGLAGVFYEQYF. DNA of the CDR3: TGTGCCAGCAGCATCGGACTAGCGGGAGTGTTTTACGAGCAGTACTTC.

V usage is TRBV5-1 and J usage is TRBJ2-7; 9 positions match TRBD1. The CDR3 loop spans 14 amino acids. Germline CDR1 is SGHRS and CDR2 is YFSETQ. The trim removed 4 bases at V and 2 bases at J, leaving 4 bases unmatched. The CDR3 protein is CASSQDRGPYEQYF. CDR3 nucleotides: TGCGCCAGCAGCCAGGACAGGGGTCCCTACGAGCAGTACTTC. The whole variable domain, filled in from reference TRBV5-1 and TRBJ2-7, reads KAGVTQTPRYLIKTRGQQVTLSCSPISGHRSVSWYQQTPGQGLQFLFEYFSETQRNKGNFPGRFSGRQFSNSRSEMNVSTLELGDSALYLCASSQDRGPYEQYFGPGTRLTVT.

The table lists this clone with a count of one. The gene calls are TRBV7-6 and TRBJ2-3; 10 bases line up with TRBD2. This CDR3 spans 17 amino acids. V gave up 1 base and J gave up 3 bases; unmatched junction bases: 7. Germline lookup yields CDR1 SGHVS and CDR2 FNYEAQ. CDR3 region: CASSLEISSGRTDTQYF. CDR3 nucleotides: TGTGCCAGCAGCTTAGAAATTTCTAGCGGGAGAACAGATACGCAGTATTTT.

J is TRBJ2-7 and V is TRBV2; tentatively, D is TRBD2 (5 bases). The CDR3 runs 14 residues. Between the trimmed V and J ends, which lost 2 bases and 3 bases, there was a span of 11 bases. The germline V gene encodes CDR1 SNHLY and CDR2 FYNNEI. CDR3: CASSEYGNLYEQYF. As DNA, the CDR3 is TGTGCCAGCAGTGAATACGGGAACCTCTACGAGCAGTACTTC.

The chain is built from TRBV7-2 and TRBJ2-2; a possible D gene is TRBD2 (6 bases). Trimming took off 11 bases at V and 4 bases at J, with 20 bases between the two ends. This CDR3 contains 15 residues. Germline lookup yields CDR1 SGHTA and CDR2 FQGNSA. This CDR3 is CASNPARRGTGELFF. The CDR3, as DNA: TGTGCCTCCAATCCAGCCCGGAGGGGCACCGGGGAGCTGTTTTTT.

CDR3 amino acids: CATYDMNTGELFF. CDR3 bases: TGTGCCACCTACGACATGAACACCGGGGAGCTGTTTTTT. V gene TRBV28 combines with J gene TRBJ2-2, with D unresolved. Trimming left V 10 bases short and J 1 base short, with 10 bases between. CDR3 length: 13 amino acids. CDR1 is MDHEN, CDR2 SYDVKM, per germline.

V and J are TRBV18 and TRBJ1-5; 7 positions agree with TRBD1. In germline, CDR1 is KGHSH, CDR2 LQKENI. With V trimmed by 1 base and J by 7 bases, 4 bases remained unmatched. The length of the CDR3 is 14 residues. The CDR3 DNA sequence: TGTGCCAGCTCACCACAGGGGGCCGAGCAGCCCCAGCATTTT. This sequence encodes CASSPQGAEQPQHF.